This T cell receptor beta chain was sequenced in a study of cytomegalovirus exposure and HLA in healthy donors. Findings and caveats of the study: Analyses of presence/absence relied on an assumption of roughly uniform sequencing depth across donors.

Germline V gives CDR1 LNHDA, CDR2 SQIVND (reference sequence). Trimming removed 0 bases at V and 0 bases at J, with 6 bases between. There are 15 residues in the CDR3. With regard to this clone: Antigen unknown.

The donors were healthy bone marrow donors. The PCR used 60 Vbeta and 13 Jbeta primers. Measured with immunoSEQ multiplex PCR; TCRdb has only the in-frame clones, and not every one. The sample holds 160,000 or so clones, approximately 80% seen once. Sequencing was carried out using PBMCs. The receptor was isolated from a male donor in good health and CMV-seropositive. The J gene is TRBJ2-1, the V gene TRBV19; TRBD1 is a possible D gene (5 bases). CDR3 protein: CASSIDQGSYNEQFF. Here the CDR3 DNA reads TGTGCCAGTAGTATAGATCAGGGCTCCTACAATGAGCAGTTCTTC.